Listed here are 29 T cell receptor beta chains from one sample, sequenced in a study of blood T cell repertoires in COVID-19. Measured with immunoSEQ multiplex PCR; TCRdb has only the in-frame clones, and not every one. The table includes approximately 150,000 clones, 70% to 80% detected once. Sequenced material: peripheral blood. These receptors originate from a woman in her sixties with COVID-19, enrolled during active disease.

Note on this clone: Other DNA sequences within the sample encode an identical CDR3. The V gene is TRBV5-8, the J gene TRBJ1-1, with TRBD1 as a possible D gene (5 bases). The CDR3 covers 14 residues. With 4 bases removed from V and 0 bases from J, the gap between germline ends came to 10 bases. The germline gives CDR1 SGHTS, CDR2 YDEGEE. This CDR3 is CASSRGHLNTEAFF. CDR3 DNA: TGTGCCAGCAGCCGAGGACACTTGAACACTGAAGCTTTCTTT.

The chain is built from TRBV7-8 and TRBJ2-1, with D perhaps TRBD2 (7 bases). Germline assignment: CDR1 SGHVS and CDR2 FQNEAQ. The V and J ends lost 2 bases and 0 bases respectively, with 14 bases between them. The CDR3 runs to 17 residues. The CDR3 coding sequence is TGTGCCAGCAGCTTAAGCAGGGGACTAAGCTCCTACAATGAGCAGTTCTTC. Translating gives CASSLSRGLSSYNEQFF.

J is TRBJ2-7 and V is TRBV5-1; maybe TRBD2 (6 bases). Germline values: CDR1 SGHRS, CDR2 YFSETQ. The CDR3 sequence is 15 residues long. V gave up 0 bases and J gave up 4 bases, with 14 bases separating them. CDR3 DNA: TGCGCCAGCAGCTTGGAGTCTCTTGGAGGGTACGAGCAGTACTTC. Translated: CASSLESLGGYEQYF.

The chain combines TRBV2 with TRBJ1-5, with 7 nucleotides matching TRBD1. The V gene's germline CDR1 is SNHLY and CDR2 FYNNEI. The junction had 10 bases not matched to a gene; V was cut back by 2 bases and J by 0 bases. The CDR3 has 18 residues. The CDR3 sequence: CASSEIFIGTVSNQPQHF. CDR3 nucleotide sequence: TGTGCCAGCAGTGAAATTTTTATTGGGACAGTTAGCAATCAGCCCCAGCATTTT.

The chain is built from TRBV4-2 and TRBJ2-4, with 7 bases fitting TRBD2. The trim removed 0 bases at V and 5 bases at J, leaving 16 bases unmatched. Germline V CDR1 and CDR2: LGHNA, YNFKEQ. The CDR3 totals 19 residues. The DNA for the CDR3 is TGTGCCAGCAGCCAAGAACCTCTTAGTGGGAGGGCGGGTGAAAACATTCAGTACTTC. Its protein is CASSQEPLSGRAGENIQYF.

The chain joins TRBV18 to TRBJ1-5; 11 bases agree with TRBD1. The germline CDR1 and CDR2 sequences are KGHSH and LQKENI. V lost 2 bases and J lost 6; bases outside the gene matches: 3. CDR3 length: 15 amino acids. CDR3 region: CASSPGTGGGQPQHF. CDR3 coding DNA: TGTGCCAGCTCACCAGGGACAGGGGGGGGTCAGCCCCAGCATTTT.

The genes are TRBV18 and TRBJ1-1; D is perhaps TRBD1 (5 bases). The CDR3 runs 14 residues. Germline CDR1 is KGHSH and CDR2 is LQKENI. The V and J ends lost 3 bases and 1 base respectively, with 9 bases between them. The DNA of the CDR3 is TGTGCCAGCTCACCCTACGACAGGAACACTGAAGCTTTCTTT. As protein: CASSPYDRNTEAFF.

The chain uses TRBV7-8 and TRBJ2-1, with D perhaps matching TRBD1 (7 bases). Deletions cut 5 bases from V and 4 bases from J, with 9 bases between. CDR1 and CDR2 (germline): SGHVS, FQNEAQ. The CDR3 runs to 13 residues. The CDR3 reads CASSAGQYNEQFF. As DNA, the CDR3 is TGTGCCAGCAGCGCGGGACAGTACAATGAGCAGTTCTTC.

This chain joins TRBV11-2 and TRBJ2-5; 9 positions match TRBD1. Germline-derived CDR1 and CDR2 are SGHAT and FQNNGV. Trimming at V came to 5 bases and at J to 4 bases, leaving 8 bases not matched to a gene. The CDR3 loop spans 15 amino acids. CDR3 in amino acids: CASSPGTGIGETQYF. In nucleotides, the CDR3 is TGTGCCAGCAGCCCCGGGACAGGGATAGGAGAGACCCAGTACTTC.

This clone appeared a single time. The chain combines TRBV27 with TRBJ2-3, with D maybe TRBD2 (5 bases). Germline V gives CDR1 MNHEY, CDR2 SMNVEV (reference sequence). The ends were cut back, 6 bases at V and 4 bases at J, with 14 bases in the middle. The length of the CDR3 is 14 residues. The CDR3 DNA is TGTGCCAGCAGGCTACTAGTCTCGTCAGATACGCAGTATTTT. Translating gives CASRLLVSSDTQYF.

This clone was found once. The chain is built from TRBV2 and TRBJ2-3; 11 nucleotides line up with TRBD2. Trimming cost V 6 bases and J 5 bases; bases outside gene matches: 4. Germline-derived CDR1 and CDR2 are SNHLY and FYNNEI. The CDR3 sequence is 14 residues long. The CDR3 is CASRRGTSGDTQYF. As DNA, the CDR3 is TGTGCCAGCAGGAGAGGGACTAGCGGAGATACGCAGTATTTT.

The V and J genes are TRBV19 and TRBJ2-1, with D unresolved. The CDR3 loop spans 11 amino acids. Deletions cut 6 bases from V and 9 bases from J, with 9 bases between. Per the germline V gene, CDR1 is LNHDA and CDR2 is SQIVND (reference sequence). The CDR3 DNA sequence: TGTGCCAGTAGATCGGTTGGTGAGCAGTTCTTC. This encodes CASRSVGEQFF.

Here the CDR3 reads CAWSGSGGQETQYF. In DNA form, the CDR3 reads TGTGCCTGGAGTGGCTCCGGCGGTCAAGAGACCCAGTACTTC. The chain links TRBV30 to TRBJ2-5; D is unresolved. Germline V gene data show CDR1 as GTSNPN and CDR2 as SVGIG (reference sequence). V was trimmed by 1 base and J by 2 bases, leaving 11 bases between them. This CDR3 is 14 amino acids long.

J is TRBJ1-6 and V is TRBV5-6; D is unresolved. Germline CDR1 is SGHDT and CDR2 is YYEEEE. Between the trimmed V and J ends, which lost 0 bases and 10 bases, there was a span of 17 bases. CDR3 length equals 16 residues. The CDR3 DNA is TGTGCCAGCAGCTTGGAGGGCGTCGGGATTGGATCACCCCTCCACTTT. This encodes CASSLEGVGIGSPLHF. Based on the CDR3 plus reference TRBV5-6 and TRBJ1-6, the full variable domain is DAGVTQSPTHLIKTRGQQVTLRCSPKSGHDTVSWYQQALGQGPQFIFQYYEEEERQRGNFPDRFSGHQFPNYSSELNVNALLLGDSALYLCASSLEGVGIGSPLHFGNGTRLTVT.

The V gene is TRBV6-5, the J gene TRBJ2-7; 8 nucleotides agree with TRBD1. This CDR3 spans 13 amino acids. V was pared by 6 bases and J by 3 bases, with 4 bases of the junction left unmatched. CDR1 is MNHEY and CDR2 is SVGAGI in the germline V gene. The CDR3 DNA follows: TGTGCCAGCAGCGTGGGACAGGACTACGAGCAGTACTTC. Translating gives CASSVGQDYEQYF.

This chain joins TRBV24-1 and TRBJ2-7, with D perhaps TRBD1 (5 bases). Trimming pared 6 bases from V and 9 bases from J, leaving 14 bases between. Germline-derived CDR1 and CDR2 are KGHDR and SFDVKD. This CDR3 is 12 amino acids long. The CDR3 region is CATSWEGDGQYV. CDR3 bases: TGTGCCACCAGTTGGGAAGGGGATGGGCAGTACGTC.

This clone appeared a few times. The DNA of the CDR3 is TGTGCCAGCAGCCAGGGGGGTCCCCAGAAAGGAAAACTGTTTTTT. This sequence encodes CASSQGGPQKGKLFF. V gene TRBV9 combines with J gene TRBJ1-4, with 7 bases lining up with TRBD1. The CDR3 sequence is 15 residues long. V shed 4 bases, J shed 10 bases, and the junction held 13 bases outside the gene matches. Germline loops: CDR1 SGDLS, CDR2 YYNGEE.

The chain joins TRBV5-1 to TRBJ2-2, with 11 bases matching TRBD2. After removal of 2 bases from V and 2 bases from J, the junction contained 5 bases not matched to a gene. The CDR3 is 17 residues long. Looked up from germline, CDR1 is SGHRS and CDR2 is YFSETQ. CDR3 in amino acids: CASSFLLAGVNTGELFF. As DNA, the CDR3 is TGCGCCAGCAGCTTCCTACTAGCGGGGGTTAACACCGGGGAGCTGTTTTTT.

This chain uses TRBV2 with TRBJ2-3; no clear D gene. V was pared by 5 bases and J by 5 bases, with 5 bases between. There are 11 residues in the CDR3. CDR1 is SNHLY and CDR2 is FYNNEI in the germline V gene. CDR3 DNA sequence: TGTGCCAGCAGTATAAAAGATACGCAGTATTTT. Translated: CASSIKDTQYF.

V usage is TRBV27 and J usage is TRBJ2-1, with 10 bases lining up with TRBD1. Trimming removed 5 bases from V and 7 bases from J; junction bases left unmatched: 11. CDR3 length equals 16 residues. Germline V gene lookup returns CDR1 MNHEY and CDR2 SMNVEV (reference sequence). The CDR3 bases are TGTGCCAGCAGTCCGTATCGGACAGGGGGAAGGAATGAGCAGTTCTTC. Its protein is CASSPYRTGGRNEQFF.

The rearrangement joins TRBV11-2 to TRBJ1-2; TRBD1 agrees at 8 bases. CDR1 SGHAT and CDR2 FQNNGV come from the germline V gene. V dropped 4 bases and J dropped 4; count of bases not matched to a gene: 11. The CDR3 extends over 16 amino acids. CDR3 protein: CASSSRTGSLRYGYTF. CDR3 nucleotides: TGTGCCAGCAGCTCACGGACAGGGTCTCTCCGCTATGGCTACACCTTC.

This rearrangement joins TRBV19 to TRBJ2-3, with D perhaps matching TRBD1 (6 bases). V gave up 6 bases and J gave up 0 bases, with 10 bases separating them. Per the germline V gene, CDR1 is LNHDA and CDR2 is SQIVND (reference sequence). CDR3 length: 14 amino acids. The DNA of the CDR3 is TGTGCCAGTAGCCCCAGGGGCAGCACAGATACGCAGTATTTT. It yields the protein CASSPRGSTDTQYF. Full variable domain (remainder filled in from reference TRBV19 and TRBJ2-3): DGGITQSPKYLFRKEGQNVTLSCEQNLNHDAMYWYRQDPGQGLRLIYYSQIVNDFQKGDIAEGYSVSREKKESFPLTVTSAQKNPTAFYLCASSPRGSTDTQYFGPGTRLTVL.

This chain uses TRBV4-3 with TRBJ1-4; 8 bases are a match to TRBD1. This CDR3 is 15 amino acids long. The germline V gene has CDR1 LGHNA and CDR2 YSLEER. Losses at the gene ends were 5 bases for V and 7 bases for J; bases not matched to a gene: 9. The CDR3 nucleotides are TGCGCCAGCAGCTTGCGGACAGGGCCATTTGAAAAACTGTTTTTT. Its protein is CASSLRTGPFEKLFF.

The V call is TRBV6-2 or TRBV6-3, the J call TRBJ2-1; 15 bases are shared with TRBD2. The V gene end was trimmed by 5 bases and the J gene end by 6 bases; junction bases not matched to a gene: 11. From germline, CDR1 is MNHEY and CDR2 SVGEGT. The CDR3 is 18 amino acids. The CDR3 coding sequence is TGTGCCAGCAGTGACGGACTAGCGGGAGGGCCGGGGGGCAATGAGCAGTTCTTC. It translates to CASSDGLAGGPGGNEQFF.

The J gene is TRBJ1-2, the V gene TRBV7-9; a possible D gene is TRBD1 (5 bases). V was clipped by 3 bases and J by 3 bases, with 11 bases between them. The CDR3 consists of 14 residues. Germline V gene data show CDR1 as SEHNR and CDR2 as FQNEAQ (reference sequence). This CDR3 reads CASSFSPGDYGYTF. CDR3 nucleotides: TGTGCCAGCAGCTTTTCCCCGGGGGACTATGGCTACACCTTC.

This chain joins TRBV5-1 and TRBJ2-2, with 9 bases fitting TRBD1. Germline lookup yields CDR1 SGHRS and CDR2 YFSETQ. This CDR3 is built from 15 residues. The trim removed 3 bases at V and 3 bases at J, leaving 3 bases unmatched. CDR3 loop: CASSSRTGDTGELFF. The CDR3 coding sequence is TGCGCCAGCAGCTCAAGGACAGGGGACACCGGGGAGCTGTTTTTT.

This chain uses TRBV24-1 with TRBJ2-3; D ambiguous. The V end was cut by 3 bases, the J end by 1 base, with 16 bases between. Per germline, CDR1 KGHDR and CDR2 SFDVKD. The CDR3 covers 17 residues. The CDR3 protein is CATSDPLVGEGTDTQYF. In DNA, the CDR3 is TGTGCCACCAGTGATCCCTTAGTTGGTGAGGGCACAGATACGCAGTATTTT.

The gene calls are TRBV6-5 and TRBJ2-2; 9 bases line up with TRBD1. The CDR3 has 15 amino acids. Germline V gives CDR1 MNHEY, CDR2 SVGAGI. The V gene end was trimmed by 5 bases and the J gene end by 0 bases; junction bases not matched to a gene: 1. The CDR3, as DNA: TGTGCCAGCAGTCGGGACAGGGCGAACACCGGGGAGCTGTTTTTT. Translated: CASSRDRANTGELFF.

The gene calls are TRBV19 and TRBJ2-5; weak D call: TRBD1 (6 bases). The CDR3 spans 13 residues. Trimming pared 4 bases from V and 9 bases from J, leaving 15 bases between. Germline CDR1 is LNHDA and CDR2 is SQIVND (reference sequence). The chain's CDR3 is CASSTGQSGAQYF. As DNA, the CDR3 is TGTGCCAGTAGTACAGGACAGTCCGGGGCCCAGTACTTC.